Presented here are 7 T cell receptor beta chains from one specimen sequenced in a study of identical twins. TCRdb re-analysed the 5' RACE reads in MiXCR, keeping a single row per CDR3 protein. The sample shows 520,000 or so distinct CDR3 sequences, around 20% of them seen only once. These sequences were also reported in another study, on T cells expressing NK-cell markers.

Sequences were obtained from CD4+ T cells sorted from blood. The receptors stem from a woman aged 18-30 years in good health.

This chain uses TRBV5-1 with TRBJ2-3; D gene uncertain. Trimming pared 6 bases from V and 1 base from J, leaving 24 bases between. Per the germline V gene, CDR1 is SGHRS and CDR2 is YFSETQ. This CDR3 contains 18 residues. Written as DNA, the CDR3 is TGCGCCAGCAACAATCCCATATCAGGCCTTACACGCACAGATACGCAGTATTTT. It translates to CASNNPISGLTRTDTQYF.

Only a few counts were recorded for this clonotype. The chain combines TRBV7-9 with TRBJ1-2; D ambiguous. Trimming left V 6 bases short and J 2 bases short, with 19 bases between. This CDR3 region has 16 residues. The V gene's germline CDR1 is SEHNR and CDR2 FQNEAQ (reference sequence). CDR3 sequence (DNA): TGTGCCAGCAGTGAAAGAGGCAACCGCCTGAACTATGGCTACACCTTC. Its protein is CASSERGNRLNYGYTF.

This clonotype was counted only a few times. The V call is TRBV30, the J call TRBJ2-7; either TRBD1 or TRBD2 may fit D (5 bases each). The CDR3 covers 10 residues. Germline V CDR1 and CDR2: GTSNPN, SVGIG (reference sequence). The CDR3 here is CAWERGEQYF. The CDR3 region has the DNA TGTGCTTGGGAGAGGGGCGAGCAGTACTTC.

There are many counts of this clonotype. The junction shows a germline mismatch at one end, possibly a read error. The CDR3 DNA follows: TGTGCCATCAGTGAGTCGGGACTAGCGGGCCTAGTGAACTTC. Residues: CAISESGLAGLVNF. The chain employs TRBV10-3 and TRBJ2-7; 12 bases line up with TRBD2. CDR3 length equals 14 residues. Germline V gives CDR1 ENHRY, CDR2 SYGVKD.

The chain joins TRBV12-3 or TRBV12-4 to TRBJ2-1; no clear D gene. There are 12 residues in the CDR3. The V end was cut by 3 bases, the J end by 10 bases, with 10 bases between. CDR3 coding DNA: TGTGCCAGCAGTTTCAAATCGTACGAGCAGTTCTTC. It yields the protein CASSFKSYEQFF.

Only a few counts were recorded for this clonotype. The chain uses TRBV21-1 and TRBJ2-7; the tabulated D call, TRBD1, remains unverified against the DNA. TRBV21-1 is a documented pseudogene. CDR3 size: 14 residues. CDR3 residues: CASSSGTGMHEQYF. The CDR3 coding sequence is TGTGCCAGCAGCTCCGGGACAGGGATGCACGAGCAGTACTTC.

V usage is TRBV20-1 and J usage is TRBJ1-2, with a tentative D call TRBD1 (5 bases). The CDR3 length is 14 residues. The V gene's germline CDR1 is DFQATT and CDR2 SNEGSKA (reference sequence). V shed 3 bases and J shed 7 bases, with 18 bases lying between them. Here the CDR3 reads CSASLLRGEGGYTF. The CDR3 nucleotides are TGCAGTGCTAGTCTACTTCGGGGGGAAGGTGGCTACACCTTC.